This is a list of T cell receptor beta chains from one sample in a study of monozygotic twins with inflammatory bowel disease. TCRdb re-called the 5' RACE reads and catalogs CDR3 proteins one per entry, DNA excluded. Recorded for this sample: around 150,000 distinct CDR3 sequences. Source material: blood. The receptors derive from a human donor with ulcerative colitis or Crohn's disease, or a healthy co-twin of an affected twin (not recorded which). The CDR3 runs from the conserved cysteine through the conserved F or W.

V	J	CDR3
TRBV15	TRBJ1-2	CATSSHRDRNAYGYTF
TRBV18	TRBJ1-1	CASSPRGALNTEAFF
TRBV12-3/TRBV12-4	TRBJ1-5	CASSSSSDYLGRDQPQHF
TRBV10-3	TRBJ2-7	CVISESAREYEQYF
TRBV4-3	TRBJ2-3	CASSQAGREDTQYF
TRBV27	TRBJ2-2	CASSLFADNTGELFF
TRBV5-1	TRBJ1-2	CASSFGGSNYGYTF
TRBV3-1	TRBJ1-2	CASSQTVGGGYTF
TRBV15	TRBJ2-3	CATSRGGSTDTQYF
TRBV18	TRBJ2-2	CASSPERRIQTGELFF
TRBV20-1	TRBJ2-2	CSAGDRSNTGELFF
TRBV5-1	TRBJ1-3	CASSPVTGRGNTIYF
TRBV20-1	TRBJ2-1	CSAREGGGYNEQFF
TRBV4-2	TRBJ1-4	CASSQEPDTNEKLFF
TRBV29-1	TRBJ2-7	CSVASGTGAEQYF
TRBV5-1	TRBJ1-1	CASSQYANLNTEDFF
TRBV28	TRBJ2-1	CASSPADGGGDEQFF